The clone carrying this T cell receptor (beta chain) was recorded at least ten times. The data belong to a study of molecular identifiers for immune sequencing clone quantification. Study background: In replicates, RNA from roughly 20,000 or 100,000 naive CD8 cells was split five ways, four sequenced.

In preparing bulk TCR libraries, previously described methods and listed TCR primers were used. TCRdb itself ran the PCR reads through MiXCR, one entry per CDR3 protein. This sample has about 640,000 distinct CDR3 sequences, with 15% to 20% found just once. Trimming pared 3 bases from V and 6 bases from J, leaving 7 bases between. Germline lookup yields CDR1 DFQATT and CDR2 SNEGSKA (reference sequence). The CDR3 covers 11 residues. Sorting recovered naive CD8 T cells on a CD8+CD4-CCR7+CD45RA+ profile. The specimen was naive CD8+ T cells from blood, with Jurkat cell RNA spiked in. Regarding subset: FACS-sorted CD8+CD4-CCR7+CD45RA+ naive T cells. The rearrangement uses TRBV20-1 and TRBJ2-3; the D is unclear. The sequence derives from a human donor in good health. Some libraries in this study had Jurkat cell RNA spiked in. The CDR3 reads CSASIIDTQYF. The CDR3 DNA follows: TGCAGTGCTAGTATCATCGATACGCAGTATTTT.